These 30 T cell receptor beta chains share one sample of origin, sequenced in a study of regulatory T cells in long-lasting Graves disease. Described time point: persistent/refractory GD, antithyroid drugs over 5 years with positive TRAb. TCR sequences were obtained from RNA taken from PBMCs. iRepertoire HTBI primers and Arm-PCR of CDR3 regions built TCR beta libraries. TCRdb reprocessed the multiplex PCR reads via MiXCR and lists one record per CDR3 protein. The sample has approximately 380,000 distinct CDR3 sequences; about 20% are singletons. Source: peripheral blood mononuclear cells (PBMCs), taken when the disease was refractory, from a patient treated with antithyroid drugs. Receptors originate from a female donor with Graves disease.

The sample holds many counts of this clonotype. The CDR3 DNA reads as TGTGCCAGCAGTGAACAGGGGGCGCATGAGACCCAGTACTTC. Translated: CASSEQGAHETQYF. The chain has TRBV12-3 or TRBV12-4 and TRBJ2-5; 9 bases line up with TRBD1. CDR3 size: 14 residues. V shed 5 bases and J 5 bases; nucleotides not matched to a gene: 6.

This clonotype was observed a few times. J is TRBJ2-7 and V is TRBV6-1; the match to TRBD1 covers 9 bases. The V segment lost 6 bases and the J segment 1 base; nucleotides outside the gene matches: 16. The CDR3 covers 18 residues. Germline values: CDR1 MNHNS, CDR2 SASEGT. The CDR3 region is CASSAILRRDRASYEQYF. CDR3 in DNA: TGTGCCAGCAGCGCGATTCTCCGCCGGGACAGGGCATCCTACGAGCAGTACTTC.

The V and J genes are TRBV28 and TRBJ1-5; no definite D call. Trimming removed 5 bases from V and 1 base from J, with 9 bases in between. The germline V gene has CDR1 MDHEN and CDR2 SYDVKM. This CDR3 contains 14 residues. CDR3 protein: CASSHRESNQPQHF. The CDR3 DNA follows: TGTGCCAGCAGTCACCGGGAGAGCAATCAGCCCCAGCATTTT.

In its sample, this clonotype was seen many times. J is TRBJ2-5 and V is TRBV7-2, with 10 bases matching TRBD2. Germline V gives CDR1 SGHTA, CDR2 FQGNSA. The CDR3 has 15 amino acids. Losses at the gene ends were 4 bases for V and 4 bases for J; bases not matched to a gene: 6. CDR3 in amino acids: CASSSLAGVRETQYF. The CDR3, as DNA: TGTGCCAGCAGCTCTCTAGCGGGAGTGAGAGAGACCCAGTACTTC.

Concerning this clonotype itself: A much larger clone differs by one base, so this may be a read error. The chain couples TRBV28 to TRBJ1-6; tentative D call: TRBD1 (5 bases). The CDR3 contains 15 residues. CDR1 and CDR2 from the germline V gene are MDHEN and SYDVKM. The CDR3 bases are TGTACCAGCACCCTAACCGCGACAGATTCTGCACCCCTCCACTTT. Residues: CTSTLTATDSAPLHF.

This chain uses TRBV12-3 or TRBV12-4 with TRBJ2-1, with 8 nucleotides matching TRBD2. The V and J ends lost 2 bases and 7 bases, in that order; junction bases with no gene match: 7. The CDR3 is made up of 15 amino acids. The DNA of the CDR3 is TGTGCCAGCAGTTTAACGGGAGGGCCAGAGAATGAGCAGTTCTTC. This gives the protein CASSLTGGPENEQFF.

This clonotype was seen many times. The rearrangement joins TRBV6-1 to TRBJ1-1, with 9 positions matching TRBD1. CDR1 and CDR2 from the germline V gene are MNHNS and SASEGT. V trimming: 8 bases; J trimming: 6 bases; junction bases outside the gene matches: 19. CDR3 length: 17 amino acids. The CDR3 region is CASQTGTGRAKRPEAFF. For the CDR3, the DNA is TGTGCCAGCCAAACAGGGACAGGGAGGGCAAAGCGACCTGAAGCTTTCTTT.

This clonotype has at least ten counts. This chain connects TRBV15 to TRBJ2-7; D perhaps matches TRBD1 (6 bases). CDR1 and CDR2 from the germline V gene are LNHNV and YYDKDF (reference sequence). Trimming shortened V by 1 base and J by 6 bases, and 7 bases separated the two germline ends. The CDR3 runs to 12 residues. The CDR3 coding sequence is TGTGCCACCAGCAGAGGGACAGTCGAGCAGTACTTC. Translated, it gives CATSRGTVEQYF.

Note on this clonotype: A junction boundary mismatches the germline segment, possibly from a read error. This chain connects TRBV29-1 to TRBJ1-1; no clear D gene. Germline V gene data show CDR1 as SQVTM and CDR2 as ANQGSEA. The CDR3 is 11 residues long. This CDR3 is CSVSGATETFF. CDR3 DNA: TGCAGCGTTTCAGGAGCGACTGAAACTTTCTTT.

This clonotype was seen a handful of times. The chain links TRBV7-9 to TRBJ1-4, with 9 bases matching TRBD1. Germline assignment: CDR1 SEHNR and CDR2 FQNEAQ (reference sequence). The CDR3 runs 15 residues. J was trimmed by 7 bases and V by 4 bases; bases with no gene match: 7. This CDR3 is CASSSGQGSREKLFF. The CDR3 DNA sequence: TGTGCCAGCAGCTCGGGACAGGGCAGTCGTGAAAAACTGTTTTTT.

This clonotype has at least ten counts. This rearrangement joins TRBV7-2 to TRBJ2-3; D remains ambiguous. Germline V gene data show CDR1 as SGHTA and CDR2 as FQGNSA. V was cut by 6 bases and J by 7 bases, with 11 bases left in between. The CDR3 consists of 12 residues. CDR3 in DNA: TGTGCCAGCAGTAAGGATACCTATACGCAGTATTTT. Encoded protein: CASSKDTYTQYF.

Remarks on this clonotype: A much larger clone is a single base away; this may be a read error. A read error is likely, as this CDR3 ends without the conserved phenylalanine or tryptophan. The V and J genes are TRBV10-1 and TRBJ1-6, with a weak D call TRBD1 (6 bases). The V gene lost 0 bases and the J gene lost 8 bases, with 8 bases spanning the gap. Germline V gene sequence: CDR1 WNHNN, CDR2 SYGVQD (reference sequence). The CDR3 loop spans 14 amino acids. CDR3 coding DNA: TGCGCCAGCAGTGAGTCAGGGGGAGATTCACCCCTCCACCTT. Translating gives CASSESGGDSPLHL.

This clonotype was seen ten or more times. This chain uses TRBV20-1 with TRBJ2-5; 7 nucleotides line up with TRBD2. The trim removed 1 base at V and 5 bases at J, leaving 4 bases unmatched. The CDR3 spans 13 residues. Germline lookup yields CDR1 DFQATT and CDR2 SNEGSKA (reference sequence). The CDR3 nucleotides read TGCAGTGCTAGAGGACTAGCACGGGAGACCCAGTACTTC. This codes for CSARGLARETQYF.

A few counts support this clonotype. The chain carries TRBV5-1 and TRBJ1-1, with 10 bases that match TRBD1. V shed 4 bases and J 0 bases; nucleotides not matched to a gene: 3. The CDR3 sequence is 15 residues long. Germline CDR1 reads SGHRS; CDR2 reads YFSETQ. This chain's CDR3 is CASSPGQGVNTEAFF. CDR3 nucleotides: TGCGCCAGCAGCCCAGGACAGGGGGTGAACACTGAAGCTTTCTTT.

This clonotype was picked up a small number of times. V and J are TRBV20-1 and TRBJ1-5; D is possibly TRBD1 (6 bases). The ends were cut back, 0 bases at V and 5 bases at J, with 14 bases in the middle. From germline, CDR1 is DFQATT and CDR2 SNEGSKA (reference sequence). The CDR3 covers 15 residues. CDR3 coding DNA: TGCAGTGCTAGAGATCGACGGGCAGGGGATCAGCCCCAGCATTTT. Encoded protein: CSARDRRAGDQPQHF.

For this clonotype: The junction shows a germline mismatch at one end, possibly a read error. The rearrangement joins TRBV20-1 to TRBJ2-5; 12 bases agree with TRBD2. CDR1 and CDR2 (germline): DFQATT, SNEGSKA (reference sequence). The CDR3 totals 13 residues. Here the CDR3 reads CSAREELAGGVTF. The CDR3 nucleotides are TGCAGTGCTAGAGAAGAGCTAGCGGGGGGGGTGACCTTC.

This clonotype was counted between two and nine times. The chain uses TRBV29-1 and TRBJ2-7; 7 bases map to TRBD2. Germline CDR1 reads SQVTM; CDR2 reads ANQGSEA. V lost 5 bases to trimming and J lost 2 bases; unmatched junction nucleotides: 9. This CDR3 is built from 14 residues. The CDR3 spells CSVLSSGATYEQYF. CDR3 nucleotides: TGCAGCGTTTTATCTAGCGGAGCCACCTACGAGCAGTACTTC.

This clonotype was found many times. The J gene is TRBJ1-5, the V gene TRBV12-3 or TRBV12-4, with D perhaps matching TRBD1 (5 bases). Trimming shortened V by 5 bases and J by 3 bases, and 11 bases separated the two germline ends. This CDR3 has 14 amino acids. CDR3 protein: CASSQDTSNQPQHF. CDR3 DNA sequence: TGTGCCAGCAGTCAGGACACATCCAATCAGCCCCAGCATTTT.

This clonotype was seen only a few times. This CDR3 is CASSDRERNQPQHF. CDR3 sequence (DNA): TGTGCCAGCAGTGACAGGGAACGCAATCAGCCCCAGCATTTT. The J gene is TRBJ1-5, the V gene TRBV6-1, with D maybe TRBD1 (5 bases). V was trimmed by 3 bases and J by 2 bases, leaving 8 bases between them. The CDR3 covers 14 residues. Germline CDR1 is MNHNS and CDR2 is SASEGT.

This clonotype was observed at least ten times. The chain carries TRBV28 and TRBJ2-2; the match to TRBD1 covers 9 bases. This CDR3 comprises 18 residues. The germline V gene has CDR1 MDHEN and CDR2 SYDVKM. V was pared by 0 bases and J by 4 bases, with 9 bases of the junction left unmatched. The CDR3 bases are TGTGCCAGCAGTTTATGGGCCTGGGGGACAGGGACCACCGGGGAGCTGTTTTTT. Protein product: CASSLWAWGTGTTGELFF.

Concerning this clonotype: Just one base apart from a much larger clone, this may be a read error. The chain has TRBV7-2 and TRBJ2-7; tentative D call: TRBD1 (6 bases). The germline CDR1 and CDR2 sequences are SGHTA and FQGNSA. Trimming took off 5 bases at V and 3 bases at J, with 8 bases between the two ends. CDR3 size: 12 residues. CDR3 coding DNA: TGTGCCAGCAGCATGACAGGCTACGAGCAGTACTTC. It yields the protein CASSMTGYEQYF.

This clonotype was counted ten times or more. The rearrangement uses TRBV2 and TRBJ2-7; D not resolved. CDR3 length equals 12 residues. Trimming left V 2 bases short and J 7 bases short, with 9 bases between. Germline CDR1 and CDR2: SNHLY and FYNNEI. Written as DNA, the CDR3 is TGTGCCAGCAGTGAATTGTCCCGGGAGCAGTACTTC. It translates to CASSELSREQYF.

There are many counts of this clonotype. The chain combines TRBV30 with TRBJ2-7; D is ambiguous. This CDR3 is built from 11 residues. V was shortened by 2 bases and J by 1 base, with 3 bases between the two germline ends. Germline lookup yields CDR1 GTSNPN and CDR2 SVGIG (reference sequence). The CDR3 is CAWSRSYEQYF. The CDR3 region has the DNA TGTGCCTGGAGTCGATCCTACGAGCAGTACTTC.

The rearrangement links TRBV6-2 or TRBV6-3 to TRBJ2-2; D possibly uses TRBD1 or TRBD2 (5 bases each). In germline, CDR1 is MNHEY, CDR2 SVGEGT. The CDR3 contains 14 residues. V lost 6 bases to trimming and J lost 5 bases, with 13 bases between them. CDR3 sequence reads: CASRRGWGTGELFF. In DNA, the CDR3 is TGTGCCAGCAGACGAGGGTGGGGGACCGGGGAGCTGTTTTTT.

This clonotype was picked up a small number of times. CDR3 coding DNA: TGCGCCAGCAGTGAGTCTCGGCCGCCTGGAAACACCATATATTTT. It is translated as CASSESRPPGNTIYF. The V and J genes are TRBV10-1 and TRBJ1-3; no clear D gene. Germline V CDR1 and CDR2: WNHNN, SYGVQD (reference sequence). The CDR3 runs to 15 residues. V was shortened by 0 bases and J by 2 bases, with 8 bases between the two germline ends.

Only one count was recorded for this clonotype. The rearrangement links TRBV12-3 or TRBV12-4 to TRBJ1-2; 8 bases fit TRBD1. V dropped 6 bases and J dropped 7; count of bases not matched to a gene: 10. The CDR3 covers 14 residues. The CDR3 reads CASSPGTGASGYTF. CDR3 in DNA: TGTGCCAGCAGCCCCGGGACAGGAGCTAGTGGCTACACCTTC.

Many counts were recorded for this clonotype. The V and J genes are TRBV7-8 and TRBJ1-3; 7 positions agree with TRBD1. This CDR3 has 15 amino acids. Germline CDR1 and CDR2: SGHVS and FQNEAQ. V shed 5 bases and J 0 bases; nucleotides not matched to a gene: 4. CDR3 amino acids: CASSQGTDSGNTIYF. In DNA form, the CDR3 reads TGTGCCAGCAGCCAAGGGACAGACTCTGGAAACACCATATATTTT.

The chain employs TRBV12-3 or TRBV12-4 and TRBJ2-2; 10 bases fit TRBD2. CDR3 size: 16 residues. Losses at the gene ends were 4 bases for V and 2 bases for J; bases not matched to a gene: 4. CDR3 bases: TGTGCCAGCAGTTATGGACTAGCGGATAACACCGGGGAGCTGTTTTTT. Encoded protein: CASSYGLADNTGELFF.

This clonotype was observed at least ten times. The V gene is TRBV12-3 or TRBV12-4, the J gene TRBJ2-5; D gene ambiguous. CDR3 size: 11 residues. V lost 6 bases and J 5 bases, leaving 7 bases between the germline ends. CDR3 sequence (DNA): TGTGCCAGCAGAACCGGGGAGACCCAGTACTTC. It encodes CASRTGETQYF.

Only a few counts were recorded for this clonotype. The chain couples TRBV28 to TRBJ2-1; 7 bases are a match to TRBD2. The CDR3 length is 15 residues. Trimming removed 3 bases from V and 2 bases from J; junction bases left unmatched: 4. The germline gives CDR1 MDHEN, CDR2 SYDVKM. In nucleotides, the CDR3 is TGTGCCAGCAGTTTTGCGGGAGAAGCCTACAATGAGCAGTTCTTC. Amino acids: CASSFAGEAYNEQFF.